The clone carrying this T cell receptor (beta chain) was picked up one time. Its antigen is as yet unknown. V was pared by 4 bases and J by 5 bases, with 11 bases between. The CDR3 is made up of 14 amino acids. The germline V gene has CDR1 SGHDN and CDR2 FVKESK. These data belong to a study of OX40 agonist ivuxolimab in advanced cancers. Study outcomes and limitations: Expanded clones were, on average, more numerous in CD8+ T cells than in CD4+.

The repertoire was sequenced with immunoSEQ multiplex PCR; TCRdb's copy has only in-frame clones and lacks some. Of approximately 61,000 clones in the sample, 75% to 85% were seen once. Patients were excluded for autoimmune disease history or systemic immunosuppression. This chain joins TRBV14 and TRBJ1-4; tentative D call: TRBD1 (6 bases). The source is an adult with an advanced solid tumor such as melanoma, head and neck, liver or kidney cancer. The sample here was CD4+ or CD8+ T cells sorted from blood, taken in a trial of the OX40 agonist ivuxolimab. CDR3 bases: TGTGCCAGCAGCCCGAGGACAGTAAATGAAAAACTGTTTTTT. This gives the protein CASSPRTVNEKLFF.